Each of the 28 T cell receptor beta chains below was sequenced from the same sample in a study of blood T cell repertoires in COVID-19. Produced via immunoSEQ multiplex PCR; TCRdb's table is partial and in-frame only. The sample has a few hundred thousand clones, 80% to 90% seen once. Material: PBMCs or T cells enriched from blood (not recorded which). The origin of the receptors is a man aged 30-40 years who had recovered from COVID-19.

The CDR3 region has the DNA TGTGCCAGCAGCTTAGGGGCAACCTACGAGCAGTACTTC. Translation: CASSLGATYEQYF. V and J are TRBV7-2 and TRBJ2-7; the D is unclear. CDR1 is SGHTA, CDR2 FQGNSA, per germline. V was clipped by 1 base and J by 2 bases, with 6 bases between them. The CDR3 totals 13 residues.

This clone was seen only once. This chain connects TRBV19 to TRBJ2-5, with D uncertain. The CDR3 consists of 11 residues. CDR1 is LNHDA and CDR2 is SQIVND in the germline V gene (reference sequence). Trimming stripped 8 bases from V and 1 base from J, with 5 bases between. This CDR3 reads CASGLQETQYF. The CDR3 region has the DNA TGTGCCAGTGGCCTCCAAGAGACCCAGTACTTC. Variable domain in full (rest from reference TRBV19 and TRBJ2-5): DGGITQSPKYLFRKEGQNVTLSCEQNLNHDAMYWYRQDPGQGLRLIYYSQIVNDFQKGDIAEGYSVSREKKESFPLTVTSAQKNPTAFYLCASGLQETQYFGPGTRLLVL.

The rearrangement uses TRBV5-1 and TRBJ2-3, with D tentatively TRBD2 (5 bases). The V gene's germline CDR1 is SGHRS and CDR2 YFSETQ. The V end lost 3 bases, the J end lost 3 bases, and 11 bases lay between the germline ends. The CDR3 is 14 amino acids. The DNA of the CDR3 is TGCGCCAGCAGCTCAGGCCGGAGGACAGATACGCAGTATTTT. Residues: CASSSGRRTDTQYF.

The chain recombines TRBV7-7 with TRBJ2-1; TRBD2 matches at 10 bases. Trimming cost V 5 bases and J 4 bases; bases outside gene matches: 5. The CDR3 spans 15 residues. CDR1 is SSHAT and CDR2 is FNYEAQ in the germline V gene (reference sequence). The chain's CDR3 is CASSPGLAVYNEQFF. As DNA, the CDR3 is TGTGCCAGCAGCCCCGGACTAGCGGTATACAATGAGCAGTTCTTC.

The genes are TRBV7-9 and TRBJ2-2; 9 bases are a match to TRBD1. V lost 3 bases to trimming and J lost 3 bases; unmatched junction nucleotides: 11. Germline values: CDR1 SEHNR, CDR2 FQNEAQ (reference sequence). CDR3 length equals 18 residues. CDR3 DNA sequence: TGTGCCAGCAGCTTTCGGGACGGACAGGGGCCTTACACCGGGGAGCTGTTTTTT. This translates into CASSFRDGQGPYTGELFF.

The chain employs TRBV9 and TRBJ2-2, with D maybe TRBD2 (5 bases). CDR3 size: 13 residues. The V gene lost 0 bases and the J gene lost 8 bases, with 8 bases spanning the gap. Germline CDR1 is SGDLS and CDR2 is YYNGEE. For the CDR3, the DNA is TGTGCCAGCAGCGTAGGCGGGCATGGGGAGCTGTTTTTT. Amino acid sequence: CASSVGGHGELFF. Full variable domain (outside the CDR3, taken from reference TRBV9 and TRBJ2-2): DSGVTQTPKHLITATGQRVTLRCSPRSGDLSVYWYQQSLDQGLQFLIQYYNGEERAKGNILERFSAQQFPDLHSELNLSSLELGDSALYFCASSVGGHGELFFGEGSRLTVL.

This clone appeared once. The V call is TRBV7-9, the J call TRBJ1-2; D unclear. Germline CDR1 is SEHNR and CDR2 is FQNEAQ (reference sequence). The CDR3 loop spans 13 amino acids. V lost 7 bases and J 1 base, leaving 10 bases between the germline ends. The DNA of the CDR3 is TGTGCCAGCACCCCCGAGAGTAACTATGGCTACACCTTC. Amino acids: CASTPESNYGYTF.

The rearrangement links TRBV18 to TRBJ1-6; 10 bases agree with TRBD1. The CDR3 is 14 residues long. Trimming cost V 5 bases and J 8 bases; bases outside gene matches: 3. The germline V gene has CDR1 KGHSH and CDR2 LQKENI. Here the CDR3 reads CASSTDRGHSPLHF. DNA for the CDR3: TGTGCCAGCTCAACAGACAGGGGGCATTCACCCCTCCACTTT.

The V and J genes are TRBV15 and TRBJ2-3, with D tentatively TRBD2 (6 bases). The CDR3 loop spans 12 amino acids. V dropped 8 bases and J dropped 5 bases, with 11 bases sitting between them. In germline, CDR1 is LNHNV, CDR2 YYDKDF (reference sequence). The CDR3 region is CATRGSGDTQYF. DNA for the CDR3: TGTGCCACCCGGGGGAGCGGAGATACGCAGTATTTT.

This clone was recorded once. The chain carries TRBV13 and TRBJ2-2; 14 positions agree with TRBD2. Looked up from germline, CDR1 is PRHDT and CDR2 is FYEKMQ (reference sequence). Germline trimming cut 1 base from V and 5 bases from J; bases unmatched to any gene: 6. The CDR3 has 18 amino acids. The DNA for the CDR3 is TGTGCCAGCAGCTTAGCGACTAGCGGGAGGGCGATAACCGGGGAGCTGTTTTTT. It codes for CASSLATSGRAITGELFF.

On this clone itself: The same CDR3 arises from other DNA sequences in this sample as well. The CDR3 sequence is CASSLTSGSSYEQYF. The CDR3 nucleotides are TGTGCCAGCAGTTTGACTAGCGGAAGCTCCTACGAGCAGTACTTC. The V gene is TRBV28, the J gene TRBJ2-7; 9 bases map to TRBD2. Germline CDR1 is MDHEN and CDR2 is SYDVKM. V was clipped by 3 bases and J by 0 bases; unmatched bases: 3. The CDR3 has 15 amino acids.

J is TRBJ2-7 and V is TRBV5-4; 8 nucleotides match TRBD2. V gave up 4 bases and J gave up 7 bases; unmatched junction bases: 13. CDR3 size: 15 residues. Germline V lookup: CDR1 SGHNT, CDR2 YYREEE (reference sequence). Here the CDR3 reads CASSPRGGSLREQYF. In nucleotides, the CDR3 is TGTGCCAGCAGCCCCCGGGGGGGGAGTCTGAGAGAGCAGTACTTC.

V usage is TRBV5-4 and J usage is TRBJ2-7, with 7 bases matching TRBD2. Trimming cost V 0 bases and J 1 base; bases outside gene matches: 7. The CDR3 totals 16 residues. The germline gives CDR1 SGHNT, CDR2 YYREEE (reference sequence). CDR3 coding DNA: TGTGCCAGCAGCTTGGGTCGCGGGAGTGAATCCTACGAGCAGTACTTC. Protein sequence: CASSLGRGSESYEQYF.

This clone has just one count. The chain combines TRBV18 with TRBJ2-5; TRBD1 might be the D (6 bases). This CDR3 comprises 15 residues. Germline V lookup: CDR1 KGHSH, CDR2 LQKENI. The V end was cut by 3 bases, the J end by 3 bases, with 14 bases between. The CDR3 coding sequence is TGTGCCAGCTCACCTCCTTCAGGACAGAAAGAGACCCAGTACTTC. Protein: CASSPPSGQKETQYF. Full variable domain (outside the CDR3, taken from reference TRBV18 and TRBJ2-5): NAGVMQNPRHLVRRRGQEARLRCSPMKGHSHVYWYRQLPEEGLKFMVYLQKENIIDESGMPKERFSAEFPKEGPSILRIQQVVRGDSAAYFCASSPPSGQKETQYFGPGTRLLVL.

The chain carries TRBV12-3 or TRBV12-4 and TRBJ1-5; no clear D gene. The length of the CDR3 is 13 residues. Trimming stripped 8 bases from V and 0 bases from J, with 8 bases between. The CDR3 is CASSLDSNQPQHF. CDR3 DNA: TGTGCCAGCTCCCTAGATAGCAATCAGCCCCAGCATTTT.

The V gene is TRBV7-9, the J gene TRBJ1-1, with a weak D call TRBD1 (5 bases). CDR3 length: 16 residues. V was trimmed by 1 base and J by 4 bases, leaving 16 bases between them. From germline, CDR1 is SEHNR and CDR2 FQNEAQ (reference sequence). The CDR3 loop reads CASSLDGSGGVTEAFF. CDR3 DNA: TGTGCCAGCAGCTTAGACGGGTCGGGGGGAGTCACTGAAGCTTTCTTT. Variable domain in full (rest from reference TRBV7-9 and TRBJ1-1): DTGVSQNPRHKITKRGQNVTFRCDPISEHNRLYWYRQTLGQGPEFLTYFQNEAQLEKSRLLSDRFSAERPKGSFSTLEIQRTEQGDSAMYLCASSLDGSGGVTEAFFGQGTRLTVV.

For the CDR3, the DNA is TGTGCCATCGGGGACAGGACTGATCAGCCCCAGCATTTT. It is translated as CAIGDRTDQPQHF. This rearrangement joins TRBV28 to TRBJ1-5; 8 bases map to TRBD1. V lost 10 bases, J lost 5 bases, and 7 bases stayed unmatched. This CDR3 spans 13 amino acids. The V gene's germline CDR1 is MDHEN and CDR2 SYDVKM.

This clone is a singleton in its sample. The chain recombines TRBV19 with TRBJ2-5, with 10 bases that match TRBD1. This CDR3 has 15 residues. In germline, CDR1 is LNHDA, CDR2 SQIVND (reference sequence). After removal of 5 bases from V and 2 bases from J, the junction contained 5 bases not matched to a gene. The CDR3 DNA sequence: TGTGCCAGTAGTGCGAGGACAGGGGGTCAAGAGACCCAGTACTTC. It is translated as CASSARTGGQETQYF.

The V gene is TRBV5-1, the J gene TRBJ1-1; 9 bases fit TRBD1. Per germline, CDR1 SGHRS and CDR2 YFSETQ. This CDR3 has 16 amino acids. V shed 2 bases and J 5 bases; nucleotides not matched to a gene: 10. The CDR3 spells CASSFTGGAEGTEAFF. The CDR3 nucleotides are TGCGCCAGCAGCTTCACAGGGGGCGCGGAGGGGACTGAAGCTTTCTTT. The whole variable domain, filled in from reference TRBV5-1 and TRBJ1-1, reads KAGVTQTPRYLIKTRGQQVTLSCSPISGHRSVSWYQQTPGQGLQFLFEYFSETQRNKGNFPGRFSGRQFSNSRSEMNVSTLELGDSALYLCASSFTGGAEGTEAFFGQGTRLTVV.

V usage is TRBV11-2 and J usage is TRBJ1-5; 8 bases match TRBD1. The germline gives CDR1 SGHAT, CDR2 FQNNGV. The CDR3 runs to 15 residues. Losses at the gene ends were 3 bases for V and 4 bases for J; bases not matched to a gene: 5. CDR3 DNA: TGTGCCAGCAGCTTGACAGGGGAAGGGAATCAGCCCCAGCATTTT. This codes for CASSLTGEGNQPQHF.

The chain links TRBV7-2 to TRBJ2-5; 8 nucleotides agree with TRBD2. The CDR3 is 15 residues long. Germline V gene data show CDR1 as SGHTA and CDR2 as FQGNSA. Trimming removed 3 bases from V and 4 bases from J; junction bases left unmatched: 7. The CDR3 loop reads CASSFTGLAGETQYF. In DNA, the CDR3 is TGTGCCAGCAGCTTCACTGGACTAGCCGGAGAGACCCAGTACTTC.

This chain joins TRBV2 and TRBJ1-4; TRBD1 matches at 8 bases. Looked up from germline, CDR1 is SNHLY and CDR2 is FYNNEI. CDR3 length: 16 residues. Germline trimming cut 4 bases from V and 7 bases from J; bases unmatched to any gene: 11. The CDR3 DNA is TGTGCCAGCAGTGGGACAGGGACAGTATGGGGTGAAAAACTGTTTTTT. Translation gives CASSGTGTVWGEKLFF. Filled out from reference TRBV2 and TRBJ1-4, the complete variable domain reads EPEVTQTPSHQVTQMGQEVILRCVPISNHLYFYWYRQILGQKVEFLVSFYNNEISEKSEIFDDQFSVERPDGSNFTLKIRSTKLEDSAMYFCASSGTGTVWGEKLFFGSGTQLSVL.

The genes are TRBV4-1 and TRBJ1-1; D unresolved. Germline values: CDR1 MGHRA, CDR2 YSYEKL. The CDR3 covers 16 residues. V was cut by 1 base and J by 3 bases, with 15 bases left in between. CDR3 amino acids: CASSQGIRTRDTEAFF. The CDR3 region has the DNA TGCGCCAGCAGCCAAGGAATCAGGACTCGTGACACTGAAGCTTTCTTT.

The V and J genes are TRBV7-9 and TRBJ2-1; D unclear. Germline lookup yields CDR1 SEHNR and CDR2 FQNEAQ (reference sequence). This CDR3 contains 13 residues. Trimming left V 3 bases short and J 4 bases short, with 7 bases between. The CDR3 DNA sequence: TGTGCCAGCAGCTTTGGCAAGTACAATGAGCAGTTCTTC. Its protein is CASSFGKYNEQFF.

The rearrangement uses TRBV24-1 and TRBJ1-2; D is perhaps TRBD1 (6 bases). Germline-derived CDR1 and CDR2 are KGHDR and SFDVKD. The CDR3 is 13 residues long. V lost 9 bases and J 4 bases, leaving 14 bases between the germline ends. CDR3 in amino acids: CATAGGAGYGYTF. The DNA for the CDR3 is TGTGCCACCGCGGGGGGGGCAGGCTATGGCTACACCTTC.

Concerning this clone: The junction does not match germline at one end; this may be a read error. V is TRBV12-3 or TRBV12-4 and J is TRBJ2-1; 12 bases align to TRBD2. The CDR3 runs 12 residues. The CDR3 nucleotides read TGTGCCAGCAGTTACCCCACTAGCGGGAGGATCTTC. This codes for CASSYPTSGRIF.

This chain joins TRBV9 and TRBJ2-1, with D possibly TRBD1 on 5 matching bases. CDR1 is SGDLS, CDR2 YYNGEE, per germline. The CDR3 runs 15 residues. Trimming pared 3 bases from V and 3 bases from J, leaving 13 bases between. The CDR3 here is CASSEGLGYYNEQFF. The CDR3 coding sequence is TGTGCCAGCAGCGAGGGGTTGGGCTACTACAATGAGCAGTTCTTC.

The chain's CDR3 is CASQGQGSYEQYF. For the CDR3, the DNA is TGTGCCAGCCAGGGACAGGGCTCCTACGAGCAGTACTTC. The rearrangement links TRBV7-8 to TRBJ2-7; 9 bases align to TRBD1. The junction had 2 bases not matched to a gene; V was cut back by 8 bases and J by 0 bases. CDR3 length: 13 residues. In germline, CDR1 is SGHVS, CDR2 FQNEAQ.